This TCR beta chain appears in the sequencing data of a study of early T cells in non-severe SARS-CoV-2 infection. Across the whole study: Unsorted whole blood bulk RNA was sequenced, with unpaired chains.

V was clipped by 4 bases and J by 5 bases, with 21 bases between them. Germline V gives CDR1 SGHRS, CDR2 YFSETQ. The CDR3 loop spans 16 amino acids. Researchers attached unique molecular identifiers to individual cDNA molecules. MiXCR, applied by TCRdb to the 5' RACE reads, yields one record per CDR3 protein. The sample consists of about 39,000 distinct CDR3 sequences, around 4.5% of them appearing once. This clonotype has at least ten counts. Its antigen is still unknown. Study-wide findings and caveats: VDJdb matching skewed toward anti-spike CD8 responses, missing private and CD4 specificities.

The genes are TRBV5-1 and TRBJ2-5; possible D gene TRBD1, 5 bases. The sequence derives from an adult who was a healthcare worker with PCR-confirmed SARS-CoV-2 infection or an uninfected control (not recorded which). Sequenced input: whole blood. The CDR3 coding sequence is TGCGCCAGCAGCCCTAGAACCCAGGGATTTTTCGAGACCCAGTACTTC. Translated: CASSPRTQGFFETQYF. The whole variable domain, filled in from reference TRBV5-1 and TRBJ2-5, reads KAGVTQTPRYLIKTRGQQVTLSCSPISGHRSVSWYQQTPGQGLQFLFEYFSETQRNKGNFPGRFSGRQFSNSRSEMNVSTLELGDSALYLCASSPRTQGFFETQYFGPGTRLLVL.